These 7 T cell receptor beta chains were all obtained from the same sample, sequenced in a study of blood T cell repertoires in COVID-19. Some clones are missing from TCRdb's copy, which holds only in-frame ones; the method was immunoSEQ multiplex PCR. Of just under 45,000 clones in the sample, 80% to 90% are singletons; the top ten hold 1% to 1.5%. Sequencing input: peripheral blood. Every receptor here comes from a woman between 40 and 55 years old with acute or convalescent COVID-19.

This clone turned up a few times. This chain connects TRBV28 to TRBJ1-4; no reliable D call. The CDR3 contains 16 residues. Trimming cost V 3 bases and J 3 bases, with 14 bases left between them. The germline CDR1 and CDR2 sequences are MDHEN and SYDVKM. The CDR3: CASSFSERASNEKLFF. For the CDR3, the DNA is TGTGCCAGCAGTTTCAGTGAACGTGCTTCTAATGAAAAACTGTTTTTT.

The CDR3 coding sequence is TGTGCCAGCAGTCCCAACAGGGTCACTGAAGCTTTCTTT. Translation gives CASSPNRVTEAFF. This chain uses TRBV3-1 (or the pseudogene TRBV3-2) with TRBJ1-1, with a possible D match to TRBD1 (6 bases). Per germline, CDR1 LGHDT and CDR2 YNNKEL (reference sequence). This CDR3 spans 13 amino acids. V was shortened by 6 bases and J by 4 bases, with 12 bases between the two germline ends.

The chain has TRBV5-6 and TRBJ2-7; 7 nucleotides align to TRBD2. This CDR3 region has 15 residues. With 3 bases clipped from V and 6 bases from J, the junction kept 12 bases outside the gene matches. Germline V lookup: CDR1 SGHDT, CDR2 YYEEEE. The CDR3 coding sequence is TGTGCCAGCAGCTCCCCGACCATGGGGGGGACCGAGCAGTACTTC. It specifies CASSSPTMGGTEQYF.

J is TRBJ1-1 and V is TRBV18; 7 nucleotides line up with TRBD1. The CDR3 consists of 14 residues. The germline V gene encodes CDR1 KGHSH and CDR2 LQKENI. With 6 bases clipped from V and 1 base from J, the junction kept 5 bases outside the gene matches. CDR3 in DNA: TGTGCCAGCTCCCCCAACAGGGGGAACACTGAAGCTTTCTTT. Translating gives CASSPNRGNTEAFF.

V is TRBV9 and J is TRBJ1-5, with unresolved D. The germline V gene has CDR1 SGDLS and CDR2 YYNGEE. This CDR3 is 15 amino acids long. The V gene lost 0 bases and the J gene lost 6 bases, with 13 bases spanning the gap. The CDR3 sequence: CASSVEGGKGQPQHF. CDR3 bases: TGTGCCAGCAGCGTAGAAGGAGGGAAGGGTCAGCCCCAGCATTTT. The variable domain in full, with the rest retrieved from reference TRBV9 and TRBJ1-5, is DSGVTQTPKHLITATGQRVTLRCSPRSGDLSVYWYQQSLDQGLQFLIQYYNGEERAKGNILERFSAQQFPDLHSELNLSSLELGDSALYFCASSVEGGKGQPQHFGDGTRLSIL.

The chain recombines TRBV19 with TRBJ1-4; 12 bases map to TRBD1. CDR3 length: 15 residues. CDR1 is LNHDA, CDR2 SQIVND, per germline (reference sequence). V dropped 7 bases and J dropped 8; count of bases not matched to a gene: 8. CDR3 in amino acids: CASIRSGTGGEKLFF. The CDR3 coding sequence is TGTGCCAGTATCAGGTCCGGGACAGGGGGCGAAAAACTGTTTTTT.

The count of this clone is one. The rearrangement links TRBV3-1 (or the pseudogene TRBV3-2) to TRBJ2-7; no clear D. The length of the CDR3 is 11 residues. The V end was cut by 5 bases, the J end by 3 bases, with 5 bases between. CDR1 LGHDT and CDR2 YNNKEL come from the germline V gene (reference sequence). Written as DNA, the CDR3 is TGTGCCAGCAGCAGACTCTACGAGCAGTACTTC. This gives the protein CASSRLYEQYF.